A selection of T cell receptor beta chains follows, all from one sample in a study of technical replicates of blood from several donors. Produced via immunoSEQ multiplex PCR; TCRdb's table is partial and in-frame only. The table records about 49,000 clones, 80% to 95% of them present only once. Sequences were obtained from PBMCs. Every receptor here comes from a human donor in good health. Some clones in this sample may be carry-over from other donors' samples. Each CDR3 is given with its conserved first and last residue. The D gene is left open where the match is weak. Some rows have no size entry. The others give once, few or many, or a class for an expanded clone.

j_call v_call d_call clone_size cdr3_nt cdr3_aa
TRBJ2-7 TRBV4-3 TRBD2 . TGCGCCAGCAGCCAAGTTACAGCGGGGAGGAACGAGCAGTACTTC CASSQVTAGRNEQYF
TRBJ1-1 TRBV20-1 . . TGCAGTGCCCGAAGCGGCACTGAAGCTTTCTTT CSARSGTEAFF
TRBJ2-7 TRBV29-1 TRBD1 . TGCAGCATCGGACAGGGAGAGCAGTACTTC CSIGQGEQYF
TRBJ2-7 TRBV5-1 . . TGCGCCAGCAGCTTGGGATGGGGGACTTCCCTCGAGCAGTACTTC CASSLGWGTSLEQYF
TRBJ2-5 TRBV9 . once TGTGCCAGCAGCGTTGGTGCGGTTGGAGGGGTCTGGGAGACCCAGTACTTC CASSVGAVGGVWETQYF
TRBJ1-2 TRBV7-8 TRBD1 . TGTGCCAGCAGCGTGGACAGGGGGGAAGGAGGCTACACCTTC CASSVDRGEGGYTF
TRBJ1-6 TRBV2 TRBD1 . TGTGCCAGCAGGACAGGGCTTGCTTCACCCCTCCACTTT CASRTGLASPLHF
TRBJ1-1 TRBV9 . . TGTGCCAGCAGCCACCGGGTGGAGGACACTGAAGCTTTCTTT CASSHRVEDTEAFF
TRBJ2-3 TRBV4-2 . . TGTGCCAGCAGCCAATCCGAGGGAAGCACAGATACGCAGTATTTT CASSQSEGSTDTQYF
TRBJ2-1 TRBV4-2 . . TGTGCCAGCAGCCAAGCAGGGATAAGCGATGAGCAGTTCTTC CASSQAGISDEQFF
TRBJ1-6 TRBV11-2 . . TGTGCCAGCAGCTTAGGTTCGACAGCCCTGAATTCACCCCTCCACTTT CASSLGSTALNSPLHF
TRBJ2-2 TRBV15 . . TGTGCCACCAGCAGGGACTACCTAACCGGGGAGCTGTTTTTT CATSRDYLTGELFF
TRBJ1-1 TRBV7-9 TRBD1 . TGTGCCAGCAGCTTATTCGTGGGACAGGGAAAAATTGAAGCTTTCTTT CASSLFVGQGKIEAFF
TRBJ2-7 TRBV27 TRBD2 . TGTGCCAGCAGTTTTTCCTGGGGGAGGGTTGGGGAGCAGTACTTC CASSFSWGRVGEQYF
TRBJ1-2 TRBV29-1 . . TGCAGCGTTGAACATGCGGGGTATGGCTACACCTTC CSVEHAGYGYTF
TRBJ1-5 TRBV6-6 TRBD1 . TGTGCCAGCAGGAGGGACAGGGACCAGCCCCAGCATTTT CASRRDRDQPQHF
TRBJ1-6 TRBV11-1 TRBD1 . TGTGCCAGCAGCCAGGGGACAGGGCGTAATTCACCCCTCCACTTT CASSQGTGRNSPLHF
TRBJ1-2 TRBV6-6 . . TGTGCCAGCAGTTACTCGGCATCGGGGGGCTATGGCTACACCTTC CASSYSASGGYGYTF
TRBJ2-7 TRBV5-4 . . TGTGCCAGCAGCTCAGGGTCCGGGACTCCCAACTACGAGCAGTACTTC CASSSGSGTPNYEQYF
TRBJ2-3 TRBV5-1 TRBD1 once TGCGCCAGCGTTACCGGGACAGGGGCCCCAGATACGCAGTATTTT CASVTGTGAPDTQYF
TRBJ1-4 TRBV11-2 . . TGTGCCAGCAGCTTAGGGGGGGATCTGCTGTTTTTT CASSLGGDLLFF
TRBJ2-7 TRBV20-1 . . TGCAGTGCTACACTAGTCTACGAGCAGTACTTC CSATLVYEQYF
TRBJ1-2 TRBV4-3 TRBD1 . TGCGCCAGCAGCCAATCGGACAGGAACCATGGCTACACCTTC CASSQSDRNHGYTF
TRBJ1-6 TRBV19 . . TGTGCCAGTAGTATAGTCGGACAGCCGAATTCACCCCTCCACTTT CASSIVGQPNSPLHF
TRBJ1-4 TRBV7-8 . . TGTGCCAGCAGCCAAGAACAGACTAATGAAAAACTGTTTTTT CASSQEQTNEKLFF